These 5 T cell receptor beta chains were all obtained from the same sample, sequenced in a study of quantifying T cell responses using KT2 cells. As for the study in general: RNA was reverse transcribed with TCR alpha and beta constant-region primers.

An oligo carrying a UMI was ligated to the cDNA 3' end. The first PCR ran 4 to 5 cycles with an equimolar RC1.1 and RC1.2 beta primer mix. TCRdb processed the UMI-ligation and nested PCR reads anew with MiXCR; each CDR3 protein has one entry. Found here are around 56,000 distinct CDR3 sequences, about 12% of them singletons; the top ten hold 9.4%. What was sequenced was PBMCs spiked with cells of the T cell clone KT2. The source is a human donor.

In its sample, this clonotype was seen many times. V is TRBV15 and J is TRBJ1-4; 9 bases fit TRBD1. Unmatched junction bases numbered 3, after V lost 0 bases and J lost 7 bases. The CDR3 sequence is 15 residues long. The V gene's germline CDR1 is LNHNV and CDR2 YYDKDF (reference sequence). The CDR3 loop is CATSRDLGQGEKLFF. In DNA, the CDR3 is TGTGCCACCAGCAGAGATTTGGGACAGGGTGAAAAACTGTTTTTT.

The CDR3 coding sequence is TGTGCCAGCAGCCAAAGAGGGACAGGCAACACTGAAGCTTTCTTT. As protein: CASSQRGTGNTEAFF. The chain joins TRBV3-1 to TRBJ1-1; 8 bases are shared with TRBD1. Germline V CDR1 and CDR2: LGHDT, YNNKEL (reference sequence). There are 15 residues in the CDR3. The V and J ends lost 2 bases and 2 bases, in that order; junction bases with no gene match: 4.

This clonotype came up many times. Here the CDR3 DNA reads TGTGCCAGCTCACTAAAGATGAACACTGAAGCTTTCTTT. Its translation is CASSLKMNTEAFF. This rearrangement joins TRBV18 to TRBJ1-1, with unresolved D. The CDR3 is 13 amino acids. Germline loops: CDR1 KGHSH, CDR2 LQKENI. V gave up 4 bases and J gave up 0 bases, with 6 bases separating them.

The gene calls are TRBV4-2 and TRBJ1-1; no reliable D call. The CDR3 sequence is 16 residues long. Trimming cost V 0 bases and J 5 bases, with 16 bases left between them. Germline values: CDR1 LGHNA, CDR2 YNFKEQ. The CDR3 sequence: CASSQDRGVQGTEAFF. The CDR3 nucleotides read TGTGCCAGCAGCCAAGATCGCGGCGTCCAAGGAACTGAAGCTTTCTTT.

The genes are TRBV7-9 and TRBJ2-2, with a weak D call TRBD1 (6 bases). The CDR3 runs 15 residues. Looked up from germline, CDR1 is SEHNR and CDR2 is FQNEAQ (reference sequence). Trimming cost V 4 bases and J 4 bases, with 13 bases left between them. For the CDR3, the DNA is TGTGCCAGCAGCTATCTACAGGGTAGCACCGGGGAGCTGTTTTTT. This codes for CASSYLQGSTGELFF. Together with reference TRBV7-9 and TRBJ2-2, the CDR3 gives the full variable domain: DTGVSQNPRHKITKRGQNVTFRCDPISEHNRLYWYRQTLGQGPEFLTYFQNEAQLEKSRLLSDRFSAERPKGSFSTLEIQRTEQGDSAMYLCASSYLQGSTGELFFGEGSRLTVL.